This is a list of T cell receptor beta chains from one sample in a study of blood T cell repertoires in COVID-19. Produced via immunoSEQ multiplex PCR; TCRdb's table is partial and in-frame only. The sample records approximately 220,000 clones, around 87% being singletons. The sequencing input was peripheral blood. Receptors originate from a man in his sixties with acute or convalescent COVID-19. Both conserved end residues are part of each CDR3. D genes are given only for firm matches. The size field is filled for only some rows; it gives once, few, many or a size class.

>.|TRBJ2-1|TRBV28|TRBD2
CASSLGTSGGLDEQFF
TGTGCCAGCAGTCTAGGGACTAGCGGGGGGTTAGATGAGCAGTTCTTC
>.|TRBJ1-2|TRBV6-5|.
CASSYSFGAGEGGYTF
TGTGCCAGCAGTTACTCGTTCGGCGCGGGGGAGGGGGGCTACACCTTC
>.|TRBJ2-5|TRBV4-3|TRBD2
CASSQTSGYQETQYF
TGCGCCAGCAGCCAAACTAGCGGATACCAAGAGACCCAGTACTTC
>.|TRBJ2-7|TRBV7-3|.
CASSLGPAGASYEQYF
TGTGCCAGCAGCTTAGGGCCTGCTGGGGCGTCCTACGAGCAGTACTTC
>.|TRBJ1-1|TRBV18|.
CASSPGKAREAFF
TGTGCCAGCTCACCCGGGAAGGCGCGGGAAGCTTTCTTT
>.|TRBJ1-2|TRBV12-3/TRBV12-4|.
CASSSPSGYGYTF
TGTGCCAGCAGTTCGCCGTCGGGCTATGGCTACACCTTC
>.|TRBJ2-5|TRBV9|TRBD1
CASSVEWGQGETQYF
TGTGCCAGCAGCGTAGAGTGGGGACAGGGGGAGACCCAGTACTTC
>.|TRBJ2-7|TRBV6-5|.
CASSPHDSSYEQYF
TGTGCCAGCAGCCCCCACGACAGCTCCTACGAGCAGTACTTC
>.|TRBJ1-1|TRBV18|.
CASSPFGEGNTEAFF
TGTGCCAGCTCACCATTCGGGGAGGGAAACACTGAAGCTTTCTTT
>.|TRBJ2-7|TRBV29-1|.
CSVRLGGALAYEQYF
TGCAGCGTCCGGCTGGGGGGGGCCCTAGCCTACGAGCAGTACTTC
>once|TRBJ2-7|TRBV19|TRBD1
CASSRQGTDPYEQYF
TGTGCCAGTTCCAGGCAGGGGACAGACCCCTACGAGCAGTACTTC
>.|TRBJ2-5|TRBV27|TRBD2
CASSPLAGARETQYF
TGTGCCAGCAGTCCTTTAGCGGGGGCACGAGAGACCCAGTACTTC
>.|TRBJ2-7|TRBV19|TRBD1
CASSPDRGRSYEQYF
TGTGCCAGTAGTCCGGACAGGGGAAGATCCTACGAGCAGTACTTC
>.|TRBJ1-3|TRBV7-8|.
CASSLGQGLRGNTIYF
TGTGCCAGCAGCTTAGGTCAGGGTCTGCGAGGAAACACCATATATTTT
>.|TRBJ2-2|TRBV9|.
CASSVTGNTGELFF
TGTGCCAGCAGCGTCACAGGGAACACCGGGGAGCTGTTTTTT
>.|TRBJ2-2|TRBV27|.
CASSLRGLGTGELFF
TGTGCCAGCAGTCTCAGGGGATTGGGCACCGGGGAGCTGTTTTTT
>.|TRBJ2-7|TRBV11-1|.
CASSLNWDTRRYEQYF
TGTGCCAGCAGCTTAAACTGGGACACCCGCCGCTACGAGCAGTACTTC
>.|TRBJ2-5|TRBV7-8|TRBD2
CASSAGLGGGETQYF
TGTGCCAGCAGCGCGGGACTAGGAGGGGGGGAGACCCAGTACTTC
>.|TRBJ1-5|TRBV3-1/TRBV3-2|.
CASSQASRTGHQPQHF
TGTGCCAGCAGCCAAGCGAGTAGAACAGGGCATCAGCCCCAGCATTTT
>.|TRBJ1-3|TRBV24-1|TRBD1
CATSDSRGTGGRNTIYF
TGTGCCACCAGTGATTCACGAGGGACAGGGGGCCGAAACACCATATATTTT
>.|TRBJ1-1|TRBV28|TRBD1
CASSLRLRPGGGTEAFF
TGTGCCAGCAGTTTAAGGTTACGGCCAGGGGGAGGTACTGAAGCTTTCTTT
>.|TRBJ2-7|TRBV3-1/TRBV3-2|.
CASSPARTDTGEQYF
TGTGCCAGCAGCCCGGCCCGGACAGACACGGGCGAGCAGTACTTC
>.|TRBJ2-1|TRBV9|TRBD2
CASSVGAGGLYNEQFF
TGTGCCAGCAGCGTAGGAGCGGGGGGGCTATACAATGAGCAGTTCTTC
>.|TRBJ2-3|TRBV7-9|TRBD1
CASSPGQGATDTQYF
TGTGCCAGCAGCCCGGGACAGGGGGCAACAGATACGCAGTATTTT
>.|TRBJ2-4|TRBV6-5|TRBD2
CASSSDGTTENIQYF
TGTGCCAGCAGTTCCGACGGGACTACAGAAAACATTCAGTACTTC
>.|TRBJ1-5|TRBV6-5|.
CASRGSVTTNQPQHF
TGTGCCAGCAGAGGCTCAGTCACTACTAATCAGCCCCAGCATTTT
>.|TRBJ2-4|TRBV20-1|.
CSARDSRRWGF
TGCAGTGCTAGAGACTCGAGGAGGTGGGGCTTC
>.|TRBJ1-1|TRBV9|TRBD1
CASSRFAGQENTEAFF
TGTGCCAGCAGCAGATTCGCGGGACAGGAGAACACTGAAGCTTTCTTT
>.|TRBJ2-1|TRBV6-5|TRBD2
CASSRTSGGQAQFF
TGTGCCAGCAGTCGGACTAGCGGGGGGCAAGCGCAGTTCTTC
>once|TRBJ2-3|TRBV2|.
CASKRSSTDTQYF
TGTGCCAGCAAGCGGAGTAGCACAGATACGCAGTATTTT
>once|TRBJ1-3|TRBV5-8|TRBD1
CASSLWQGGGNTIYF
TGTGCCAGCAGCTTGTGGCAGGGGGGCGGAAACACCATATATTTT
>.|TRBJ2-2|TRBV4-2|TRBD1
CASSQDRFQGVDGELFF
TGTGCCAGCAGCCAAGATCGTTTTCAGGGGGTTGACGGGGAGCTGTTTTTT
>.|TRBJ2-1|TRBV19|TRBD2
CASRLTSGGISYNEQFF
TGTGCCAGCCGACTTACTAGCGGGGGGATCTCCTACAATGAGCAGTTCTTC
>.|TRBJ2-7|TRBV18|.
CASSRQNEQYF
TGTGCCAGCTCACGACAGAACGAGCAGTACTTC
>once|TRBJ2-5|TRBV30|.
CAWSVRQGRLQETQYF
TGTGCCTGGAGTGTACGCCAGGGGCGTTTACAAGAGACCCAGTACTTC
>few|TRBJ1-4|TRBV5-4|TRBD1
CASSIGRTGPNEKLFF
TGTGCCAGCAGCATAGGGAGGACAGGGCCTAATGAAAAACTGTTTTTT
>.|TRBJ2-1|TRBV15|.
CATSRSDKPLNNEQFF
TGTGCCACCAGCAGATCGGACAAGCCTTTGAACAATGAGCAGTTCTTC
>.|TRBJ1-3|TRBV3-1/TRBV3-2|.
CATSGGVSGNTIYF
TGTGCCACCTCGGGAGGGGTGTCGGGAAACACCATATATTTT
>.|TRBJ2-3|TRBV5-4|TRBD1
CASEPADRLFTDTQYF
TGTGCCAGCGAGCCGGCGGACAGGCTATTCACAGATACGCAGTATTTT
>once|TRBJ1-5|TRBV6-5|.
CASMTGSNQPQHF
TGTGCCAGCATGACAGGCAGCAATCAGCCCCAGCATTTT
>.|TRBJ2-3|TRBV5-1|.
CASSPELTDTQYF
TGCGCCAGCAGCCCGGAACTAACAGATACGCAGTATTTT
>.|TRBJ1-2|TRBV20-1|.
CSASQSPGHINYGYTF
TGCAGTGCTAGTCAGTCCCCGGGACATATAAACTATGGCTACACCTTC
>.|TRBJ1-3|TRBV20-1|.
CSARGGDTIYF
TGCAGTGCTAGGGGGGGGGACACCATATATTTT
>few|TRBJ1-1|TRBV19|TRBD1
CASSHNTGQGNTEAFF
TGTGCCAGTAGTCATAACACGGGACAGGGGAACACTGAAGCTTTCTTT
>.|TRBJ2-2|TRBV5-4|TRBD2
CASSLAGVAGVLSGELFF
TGTGCCAGCAGCTTGGCCGGAGTAGCGGGGGTTCTGTCCGGGGAGCTGTTTTTT
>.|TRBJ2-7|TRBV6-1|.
CASSARITGSSYEQYF
TGTGCCAGCAGTGCCCGGATCACAGGGTCCTCCTACGAGCAGTACTTC
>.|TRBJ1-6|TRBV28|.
CASSLQNSPLHF
TGTGCCAGCAGTTTACAGAATTCACCCCTCCACTTT
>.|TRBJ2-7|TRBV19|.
CASSTLPRDYEQYF
TGTGCCAGTAGTACCCTTCCCAGGGATTACGAGCAGTACTTC
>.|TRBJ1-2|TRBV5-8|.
CASSLNLRGYTF
TGTGCCAGCAGCTTGAATCTCAGAGGCTACACCTTC
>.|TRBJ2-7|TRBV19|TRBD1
CASSIDHAGTGGYEQYF
TGTGCCAGTAGTATAGATCACGCCGGGACAGGGGGCTACGAGCAGTACTTC
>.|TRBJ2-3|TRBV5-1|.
CASSFSLGGGAPDTQYF
TGCGCCAGCAGCTTTAGTCTCGGTGGGGGGGCCCCAGATACGCAGTATTTT